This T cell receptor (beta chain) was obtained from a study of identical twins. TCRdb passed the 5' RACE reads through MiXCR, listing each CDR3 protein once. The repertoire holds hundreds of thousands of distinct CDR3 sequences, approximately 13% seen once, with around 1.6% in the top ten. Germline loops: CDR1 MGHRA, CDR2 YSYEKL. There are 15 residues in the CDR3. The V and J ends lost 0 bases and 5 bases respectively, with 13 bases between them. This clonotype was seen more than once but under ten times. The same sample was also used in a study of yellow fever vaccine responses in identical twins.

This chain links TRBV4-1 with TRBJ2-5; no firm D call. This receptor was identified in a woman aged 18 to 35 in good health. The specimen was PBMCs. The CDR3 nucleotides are TGCGCCAGCAGCCAAGAACCCCTAAACGGGGAGACCCAGTACTTC. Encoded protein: CASSQEPLNGETQYF.